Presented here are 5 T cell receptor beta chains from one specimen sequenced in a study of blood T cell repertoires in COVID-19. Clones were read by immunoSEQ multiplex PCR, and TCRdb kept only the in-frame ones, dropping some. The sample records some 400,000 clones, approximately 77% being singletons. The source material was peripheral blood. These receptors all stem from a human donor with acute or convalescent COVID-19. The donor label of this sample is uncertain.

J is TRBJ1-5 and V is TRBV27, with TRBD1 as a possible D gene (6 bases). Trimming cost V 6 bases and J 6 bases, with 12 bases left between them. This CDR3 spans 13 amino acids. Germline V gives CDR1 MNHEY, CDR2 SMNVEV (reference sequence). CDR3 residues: CASRLGGGQPQHF. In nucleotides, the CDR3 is TGTGCCAGCAGGTTAGGGGGGGGTCAGCCCCAGCATTTT.

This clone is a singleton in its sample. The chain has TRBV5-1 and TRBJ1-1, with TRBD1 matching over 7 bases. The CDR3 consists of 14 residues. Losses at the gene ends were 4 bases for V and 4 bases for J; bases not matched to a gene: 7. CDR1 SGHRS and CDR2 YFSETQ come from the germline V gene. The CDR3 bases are TGCGCCAGCAGCGGGAGACAGGGAGGCACTGAAGCTTTCTTT. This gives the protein CASSGRQGGTEAFF.

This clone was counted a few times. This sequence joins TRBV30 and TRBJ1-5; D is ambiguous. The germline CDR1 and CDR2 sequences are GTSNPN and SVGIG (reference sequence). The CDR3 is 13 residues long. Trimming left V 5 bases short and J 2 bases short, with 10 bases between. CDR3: CAWGLGGNQPQHF. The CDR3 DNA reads TGTGCCTGGGGCCTGGGAGGCAATCAGCCCCAGCATTTT.

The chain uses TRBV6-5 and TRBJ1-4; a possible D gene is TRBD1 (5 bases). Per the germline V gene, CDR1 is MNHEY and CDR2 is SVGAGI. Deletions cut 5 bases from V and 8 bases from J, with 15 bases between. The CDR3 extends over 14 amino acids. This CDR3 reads CASSQPGGGEKLFF. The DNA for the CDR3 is TGTGCCAGCAGTCAACCGGGGGGAGGGGAAAAACTGTTTTTT.

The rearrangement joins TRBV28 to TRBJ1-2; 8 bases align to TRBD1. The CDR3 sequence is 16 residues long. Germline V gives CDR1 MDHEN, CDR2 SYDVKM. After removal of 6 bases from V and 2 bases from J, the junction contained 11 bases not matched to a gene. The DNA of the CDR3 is TGTGCCAGCAGATCTCCCCCCGGGACAGGAAACTATGGCTACACCTTC. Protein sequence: CASRSPPGTGNYGYTF.